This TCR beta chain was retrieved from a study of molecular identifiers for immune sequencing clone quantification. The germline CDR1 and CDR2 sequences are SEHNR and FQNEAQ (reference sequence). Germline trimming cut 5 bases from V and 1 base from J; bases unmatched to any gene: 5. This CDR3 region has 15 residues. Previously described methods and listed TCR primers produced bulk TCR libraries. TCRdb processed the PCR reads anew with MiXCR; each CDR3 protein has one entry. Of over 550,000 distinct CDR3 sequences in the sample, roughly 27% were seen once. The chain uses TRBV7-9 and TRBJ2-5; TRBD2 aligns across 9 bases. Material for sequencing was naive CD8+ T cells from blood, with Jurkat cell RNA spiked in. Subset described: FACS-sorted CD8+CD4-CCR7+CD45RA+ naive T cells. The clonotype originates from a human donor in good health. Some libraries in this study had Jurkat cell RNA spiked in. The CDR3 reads CASSARLAAQETQYF. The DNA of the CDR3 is TGTGCCAGCAGCGCGCGACTAGCGGCCCAAGAGACCCAGTACTTC. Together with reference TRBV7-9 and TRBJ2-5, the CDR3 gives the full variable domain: DTGVSQNPRHKITKRGQNVTFRCDPISEHNRLYWYRQTLGQGPEFLTYFQNEAQLEKSRLLSDRFSAERPKGSFSTLEIQRTEQGDSAMYLCASSARLAAQETQYFGPGTRLLVL.